This TCR beta chain was sequenced during a study of cytomegalovirus exposure and HLA in healthy donors. Study findings and constraints: Excluded were some V segments that proved indistinguishable, including TRBV6-2 and TRBV6-3. It has been reported that TCR beta sequences accurately predicted the HLA-A and HLA-B alleles of most subjects. Segments of the TCR beta V type were, in most cases, productive about 87% or about 30% of the time in an earlier analysis. Listed as cytomegalovirus-associated were 170 or so TCR beta chains.

CDR1 is MDHEN and CDR2 is SYDVKM in the germline V gene. V dropped 9 bases and J dropped 14 bases, with 16 bases sitting between them. The CDR3 runs to 11 residues. A note on this clone: The target antigen is unknown.

The PCR had 60 Vbeta and 13 Jbeta primers. Repertoires were generated with immunoSEQ multiplex PCR, while TCRdb's copy carries only in-frame clones and drops some. The table lists approximately 100,000 clones, around a tenth of them singletons. Sample: PBMCs. This TCR derives from a man aged 35-49 years in good health and CMV-seropositive. V usage is TRBV28 and J usage is TRBJ1-4; perhaps TRBD1 as D (6 bases). CDR3 DNA sequence: TGTGCCAGTCACACGGGGGGGCGGCTGTTTTTT. This translates into CASHTGGRLFF.